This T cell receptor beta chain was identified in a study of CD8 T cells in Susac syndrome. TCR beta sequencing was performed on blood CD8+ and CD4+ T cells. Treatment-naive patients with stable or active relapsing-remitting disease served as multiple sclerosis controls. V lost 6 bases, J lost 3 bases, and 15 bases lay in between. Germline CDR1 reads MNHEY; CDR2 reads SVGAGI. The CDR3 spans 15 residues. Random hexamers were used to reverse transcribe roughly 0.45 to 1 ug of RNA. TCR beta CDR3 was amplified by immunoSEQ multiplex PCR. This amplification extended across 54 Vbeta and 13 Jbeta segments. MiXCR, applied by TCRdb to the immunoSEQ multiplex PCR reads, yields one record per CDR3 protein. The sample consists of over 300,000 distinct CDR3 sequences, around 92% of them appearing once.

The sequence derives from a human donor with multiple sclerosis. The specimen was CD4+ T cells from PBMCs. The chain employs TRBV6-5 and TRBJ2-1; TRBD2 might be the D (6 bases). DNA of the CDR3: TGTGCCAGCAGCCGGGGACTCTTAGGCTACAATGAGCAGTTCTTC. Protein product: CASSRGLLGYNEQFF.